This T cell receptor beta chain came from a study of T cell responses to AZD1222 COVID-19 vaccine. Study as a whole: Second-dose recipients at about 4 or about 12 weeks were treated as one pooled group. Study outcomes and limitations: Spike-specific TCR depth and breadth grew after two AZD1222 doses. Researchers report vaccine-associated CD4 TCRs spanning spike, with dominance at 160-218 and 743-854.

Profiled with immunoSEQ multiplex PCR; TCRdb holds only in-frame clones, not every one. The sample shows 100,000 or so clones, 88% of them seen only once. The V gene's germline CDR1 is GTSNPN and CDR2 SVGIG (reference sequence). V lost 0 bases and J lost 7, with 12 bases in between. The CDR3 has 13 amino acids. A word on this clone: The antigen is undetermined.

The TCR comes from an adult in good health. This specimen was peripheral blood, taken on day 0 of AZD1222 vaccination. The rearrangement uses TRBV30 and TRBJ1-2; D is undetermined. CDR3 sequence: CAWSVSTLGGYTF. The CDR3 nucleotides read TGTGCCTGGAGTGTAAGCACGCTGGGTGGCTACACCTTC. The variable domain in full, with the rest retrieved from reference TRBV30 and TRBJ1-2, is SQTIHQWPATLVQPVGSPLSLECTVEGTSNPNLYWYRQAAGRGLQLLFYSVGIGQISSEVPQNLSASRPQDRQFILSSKKLLLSDSGFYLCAWSVSTLGGYTFGSGTRLTVV.